Below, 11 T cell receptor beta chains from the same sample are listed, as sequenced in a study of cytomegalovirus exposure and HLA in healthy donors. Primers for the PCR totalled 60 Vbeta and 13 Jbeta. Libraries were prepared by immunoSEQ multiplex PCR; TCRdb keeps only in-frame clonotypes and omits some of them. The table has under 200,000 clones, around three quarters seen once. The sequenced material came from PBMCs. These receptor sequences come from a man aged 40-49 years in good health and CMV-seronegative.

The V gene is TRBV7-8, the J gene TRBJ2-2; D uncertain. The ends were cut back, 3 bases at V and 7 bases at J, with 12 bases in the middle. Germline loops: CDR1 SGHVS, CDR2 FQNEAQ. The CDR3 loop spans 14 amino acids. CDR3 loop: CASSFSTPGGELFF. CDR3 bases: TGTGCCAGCAGCTTTTCGACCCCGGGCGGGGAGCTGTTTTTT.

CDR3 sequence reads: CASSLARSYEQYF. The CDR3 DNA is TGTGCCAGCAGCTTGGCTCGGTCCTACGAGCAGTACTTC. This sequence joins TRBV5-6 and TRBJ2-7; D gene ambiguous. The CDR3 consists of 13 residues. CDR1 is SGHDT and CDR2 is YYEEEE in the germline V gene. Trimming stripped 0 bases from V and 1 base from J, with 5 bases between.

This clone was counted a single time. This chain links TRBV7-2 with TRBJ1-5, with D tentatively TRBD1 (5 bases). This CDR3 comprises 13 residues. V lost 2 bases, J lost 7 bases, and 9 bases lay in between. Per the germline V gene, CDR1 is SGHTA and CDR2 is FQGNSA. The CDR3 loop reads CASSLRRAQPQHF. The CDR3 nucleotides read TGTGCCAGCAGCTTACGCAGGGCCCAGCCCCAGCATTTT.

In the case of this clone: Different DNA sequences within this sample yield the same CDR3. This chain links TRBV10-3 with TRBJ2-7; a possible D gene is TRBD1 (5 bases). Germline CDR1 reads ENHRY; CDR2 reads SYGVKD. The CDR3 length is 13 residues. V shed 2 bases and J shed 4 bases, with 9 bases lying between them. This chain's CDR3 is CAISEGQGYEQYF. As DNA, the CDR3 is TGTGCCATCAGTGAGGGGCAGGGATACGAGCAGTACTTC.

The chain carries TRBV11-1 and TRBJ2-7, with a tentative D call TRBD1 (6 bases). Per germline, CDR1 SGHAT and CDR2 FQDESV (reference sequence). The length of the CDR3 is 15 residues. Trimming pared 5 bases from V and 3 bases from J, leaving 17 bases between. The CDR3: CASSRRGGAGYEQYF. The CDR3 nucleotides are TGTGCCAGCAGCCGACGTGGGGGCGCTGGCTACGAGCAGTACTTC.

The chain uses TRBV7-9 and TRBJ1-1, with a weak D call TRBD1 (5 bases). The ends were cut back, 2 bases at V and 3 bases at J, with 10 bases in the middle. This CDR3 has 14 residues. Germline V CDR1 and CDR2: SEHNR, FQNEAQ (reference sequence). The CDR3, as DNA: TGTGCCAGCAGCTTACGGCAGGGCTACACTGAAGCTTTCTTT. Its translation is CASSLRQGYTEAFF.

The chain combines TRBV7-9 with TRBJ2-1, with TRBD2 identical over 9 bases. The J segment lost 8 bases and the V segment lost 5 bases, leaving 13 bases of the junction unmatched. This CDR3 is 16 amino acids long. Germline-derived CDR1 and CDR2 are SEHNR and FQNEAQ (reference sequence). CDR3 coding DNA: TGTGCCAGCAGCCCCCACGGTAGCGGGAGTATTGATGAGCAGTTCTTC. It specifies CASSPHGSGSIDEQFF. Complete variable domain (other parts from reference TRBV7-9 and TRBJ2-1): DTGVSQNPRHKITKRGQNVTFRCDPISEHNRLYWYRQTLGQGPEFLTYFQNEAQLEKSRLLSDRFSAERPKGSFSTLEIQRTEQGDSAMYLCASSPHGSGSIDEQFFGPGTRLTVL.

V is TRBV6-6 and J is TRBJ1-5; TRBD1 is a possible D gene (6 bases). CDR1 MNHNY and CDR2 SVGAGI come from the germline V gene (reference sequence). The V gene lost 7 bases and the J gene lost 4 bases, with 17 bases spanning the gap. This CDR3 region has 15 residues. This chain's CDR3 is CASNNRGARNQPQHF. The CDR3 DNA reads TGTGCCAGCAACAACCGGGGGGCGCGGAATCAGCCCCAGCATTTT.

The rearrangement uses TRBV6-5 and TRBJ2-1, with D uncertain. The V gene lost 4 bases and the J gene lost 3 bases, with 16 bases spanning the gap. Germline CDR1 MNHEY, CDR2 SVGAGI. This CDR3 spans 16 amino acids. The chain's CDR3 is CASSSGSGYLYNEQFF. The CDR3 DNA reads as TGTGCCAGCAGTTCCGGCTCCGGGTATCTCTACAATGAGCAGTTCTTC.

This rearrangement joins TRBV6-5 to TRBJ2-2, with 7 nucleotides matching TRBD1. Germline assignment: CDR1 MNHEY and CDR2 SVGAGI. The trim removed 6 bases at V and 3 bases at J, leaving 7 bases unmatched. CDR3 length: 15 residues. The CDR3 protein is CASRPGTEDTGELFF. DNA for the CDR3: TGTGCCAGCAGGCCCGGGACAGAAGACACCGGGGAGCTGTTTTTT.

The chain is built from TRBV7-3 and TRBJ2-7; 7 bases fit TRBD1. Germline trimming cut 5 bases from V and 4 bases from J; bases unmatched to any gene: 11. The CDR3 covers 15 residues. Per germline, CDR1 SGHTA and CDR2 FQGTGA. DNA of the CDR3: TGTGCCAGCAGCGGAAGACAGGGTCTTCGGTACGAGCAGTACTTC. It translates to CASSGRQGLRYEQYF.